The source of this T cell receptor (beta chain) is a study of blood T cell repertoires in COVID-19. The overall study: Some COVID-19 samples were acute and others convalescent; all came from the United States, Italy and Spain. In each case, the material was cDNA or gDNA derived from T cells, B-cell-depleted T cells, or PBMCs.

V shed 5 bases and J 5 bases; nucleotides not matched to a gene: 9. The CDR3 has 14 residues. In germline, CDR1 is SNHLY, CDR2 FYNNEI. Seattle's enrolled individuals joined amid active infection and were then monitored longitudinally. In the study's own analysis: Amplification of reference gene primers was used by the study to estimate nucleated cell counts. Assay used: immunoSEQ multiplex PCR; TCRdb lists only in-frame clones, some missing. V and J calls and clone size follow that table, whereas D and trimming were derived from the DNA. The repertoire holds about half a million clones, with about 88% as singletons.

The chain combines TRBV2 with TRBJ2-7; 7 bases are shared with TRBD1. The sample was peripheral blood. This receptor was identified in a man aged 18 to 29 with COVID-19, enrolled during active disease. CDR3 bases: TGTGCCAGCAGTACGAAACAGGGGCCAAACGAGCAGTACTTC. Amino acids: CASSTKQGPNEQYF.